These 20 T cell receptor beta chains share one sample of origin, sequenced in a study of pediatric ulcerative colitis. TCRdb's copy holds only in-frame clones and misses some; the assay was immunoSEQ multiplex PCR. Of about 36,000 clones detected, less than 90% appear once; the ten largest clones hold around 23%. The sequencing input was blood. These receptors were taken from a girl aged 10 to 17 with moderate ulcerative colitis.

The rearrangement links TRBV9 to TRBJ1-5; TRBD1 is a possible D gene (5 bases). V was shortened by 0 bases and J by 7 bases, with 26 bases between the two germline ends. Looked up from germline, CDR1 is SGDLS and CDR2 is YYNGEE. The CDR3 contains 19 residues. CDR3 protein: CASSVAMVREHMIGQPQHF. In DNA form, the CDR3 reads TGTGCCAGCAGCGTAGCAATGGTCAGGGAACACATGATCGGCCAGCCCCAGCATTTT.

This clone was recorded once. V usage is TRBV7-3 and J usage is TRBJ2-3; the match to TRBD2 covers 16 bases. The ends lost 5 bases at V and 5 bases at J; junction bases unmatched: 4. Germline V gene lookup returns CDR1 SGHTA and CDR2 FQGTGA. The CDR3 contains 16 residues. CDR3 in DNA: TGTGCCAGCAGCCCGGGACTAGCGGGGGGGTTAGATACGCAGTATTTT. The encoded protein is CASSPGLAGGLDTQYF.

The DNA for the CDR3 is TGTGCCAGCTCACTGTCCGCGAGACAGGGTACCACCGGGGAGCTGTTTTTT. Translated: CASSLSARQGTTGELFF. The genes are TRBV18 and TRBJ2-2; 7 bases are shared with TRBD1. This CDR3 is built from 17 residues. Germline V lookup: CDR1 KGHSH, CDR2 LQKENI. J lost 4 bases, V lost 4 bases, and 12 bases had no gene match.

The chain joins TRBV11-2 to TRBJ2-5, with D possibly TRBD1 on 5 matching bases. The CDR3 length is 16 residues. Germline-derived CDR1 and CDR2 are SGHAT and FQNNGV. The V and J ends lost 2 bases and 5 bases respectively, with 18 bases between them. CDR3 sequence (DNA): TGTGCCAGCAGCTTATATTTAGTCTTTGGACACGAGACCCAGTACTTC. Amino acid sequence: CASSLYLVFGHETQYF.

The V call is TRBV6-1, the J call TRBJ1-2; D not resolved. The CDR3 consists of 16 residues. Germline loops: CDR1 MNHNS, CDR2 SASEGT. Trimming removed 1 base from V and 0 bases from J, with 12 bases in between. The DNA for the CDR3 is TGTGCCAGCAGTGAAGGGGCTCGGGCTCCTAACTATGGCTACACCTTC. Amino acids: CASSEGARAPNYGYTF.

This chain links TRBV9 with TRBJ1-1; TRBD1 matches 8 bases. The germline V gene has CDR1 SGDLS and CDR2 YYNGEE. The CDR3 spans 18 residues. Germline trimming cut 2 bases from V and 1 base from J; bases unmatched to any gene: 13. Written as DNA, the CDR3 is TGTGCCAGCAGCGTTAGCCGACAGGGGCCCGCCCCGAACACTGAAGCTTTCTTT. Protein sequence: CASSVSRQGPAPNTEAFF.

The chain has TRBV2 and TRBJ1-1; D unclear. V lost 4 bases to trimming and J lost 0 bases, with 9 bases between them. Germline values: CDR1 SNHLY, CDR2 FYNNEI. The CDR3 covers 14 residues. The chain's CDR3 is CASSVFYMNTEAFF. The DNA for the CDR3 is TGTGCCAGCAGTGTGTTTTACATGAACACTGAAGCTTTCTTT.

Written as DNA, the CDR3 is TGTGCCAGCAGCGAACGGACAGGGTACGAGCAGTACTTC. It specifies CASSERTGYEQYF. The chain recombines TRBV9 with TRBJ2-7; 8 bases align to TRBD1. There are 13 residues in the CDR3. V was clipped by 3 bases and J by 4 bases; unmatched bases: 3. Per germline, CDR1 SGDLS and CDR2 YYNGEE. The full variable domain, in which reference TRBV9 and TRBJ2-7 provide the parts outside the CDR3, is DSGVTQTPKHLITATGQRVTLRCSPRSGDLSVYWYQQSLDQGLQFLIQYYNGEERAKGNILERFSAQQFPDLHSELNLSSLELGDSALYFCASSERTGYEQYFGPGTRLTVT.

A few counts support this clone. The gene calls are TRBV19 and TRBJ2-2; D gene ambiguous. The germline gives CDR1 LNHDA, CDR2 SQIVND (reference sequence). The CDR3 runs to 15 residues. The V end was cut by 5 bases, the J end by 2 bases, with 12 bases between. The CDR3 is CASSEEGTNTGELFF. The DNA for the CDR3 is TGTGCCAGTAGTGAAGAAGGAACCAACACCGGGGAGCTGTTTTTT.

The chain has TRBV5-1 and TRBJ1-1; no clear D. The germline gives CDR1 SGHRS, CDR2 YFSETQ. V lost 0 bases, J lost 7 bases, and 10 bases lay in between. The CDR3 has 13 amino acids. CDR3 in DNA: TGCGCCAGCAGCTTGGACGCCCCTTATGAAGCTTTCTTT. Protein sequence: CASSLDAPYEAFF.

The chain uses TRBV12-5 and TRBJ1-1, with D possibly TRBD1 on 6 matching bases. The V gene lost 6 bases and the J gene lost 3 bases, with 11 bases spanning the gap. This CDR3 has 13 residues. Germline V CDR1 and CDR2: LGHNT, FRNRAP. The CDR3 DNA follows: TGTGCTAGTGGCTCAGGGGTTCACACTGAAGCTTTCTTT. Its translation is CASGSGVHTEAFF.

This chain joins TRBV19 and TRBJ1-5, with TRBD1 matching 8 bases. The CDR3 is made up of 13 amino acids. In germline, CDR1 is LNHDA, CDR2 SQIVND (reference sequence). V was pared by 6 bases and J by 5 bases, with 3 bases of the junction left unmatched. CDR3 nucleotides: TGTGCCAGTAGCCTGGACAGGGATCAGCCCCAGCATTTT. The encoded protein is CASSLDRDQPQHF.

J is TRBJ2-7 and V is TRBV4-1; no reliable D call. The V gene's germline CDR1 is MGHRA and CDR2 YSYEKL. The CDR3 has 15 amino acids. Trimming removed 1 base from V and 4 bases from J, with 14 bases in between. CDR3 residues: CASSQVIGPRYEQYF. For the CDR3, the DNA is TGCGCCAGCAGCCAAGTAATAGGGCCGCGTTACGAGCAGTACTTC.

In DNA, the CDR3 is TGTGCCAGTTACCGACAGGGAACCTACGAGCAGTACTTC. Its translation is CASYRQGTYEQYF. The rearrangement joins TRBV28 to TRBJ2-7; the match to TRBD1 covers 7 bases. This CDR3 has 13 residues. Germline V gene lookup returns CDR1 MDHEN and CDR2 SYDVKM. The trim removed 9 bases at V and 2 bases at J, leaving 7 bases unmatched.

The chain carries TRBV19 and TRBJ1-2, with 8 bases fitting TRBD1. V shed 1 base and J 7 bases; nucleotides not matched to a gene: 14. The CDR3 contains 17 residues. CDR1 and CDR2 from the germline V gene are LNHDA and SQIVND (reference sequence). CDR3 DNA sequence: TGTGCCAGTAGTATAGTCCCTCCGACAGGGGTAATCGGTGGCTACACCTTC. Protein sequence: CASSIVPPTGVIGGYTF. Complete variable domain (other parts from reference TRBV19 and TRBJ1-2): DGGITQSPKYLFRKEGQNVTLSCEQNLNHDAMYWYRQDPGQGLRLIYYSQIVNDFQKGDIAEGYSVSREKKESFPLTVTSAQKNPTAFYLCASSIVPPTGVIGGYTFGSGTRLTVV.

This clone was counted once. The chain is built from TRBV10-3 and TRBJ2-7, with TRBD1 matching 12 bases. Germline CDR1 and CDR2: ENHRY and SYGVKD. Trimming at V came to 11 bases and at J to 6 bases, leaving 11 bases not matched to a gene. The CDR3 is made up of 14 amino acids. The CDR3 loop is CAVRPGQGAFEQYF. For the CDR3, the DNA is TGTGCCGTACGACCGGGACAGGGGGCTTTCGAGCAGTACTTC.

This clone showed up just a few times. The V call is TRBV25-1, the J call TRBJ2-2; D remains ambiguous. The V gene lost 1 base and the J gene lost 2 bases, with 8 bases spanning the gap. CDR3 length: 15 amino acids. Germline CDR1 is MGHDK and CDR2 is SYGVNS. The CDR3 spells CASSELSYNTGELFF. CDR3 nucleotide sequence: TGTGCCAGCAGTGAATTGTCCTACAACACCGGGGAGCTGTTTTTT.

V gene TRBV28 combines with J gene TRBJ2-5; D is possibly TRBD1 (5 bases). Germline V gene sequence: CDR1 MDHEN, CDR2 SYDVKM. Trimming took off 3 bases at V and 0 bases at J, with 11 bases between the two ends. The CDR3 is 15 residues long. The chain's CDR3 is CASSFAGQHQETQYF. The CDR3 nucleotides read TGTGCCAGCAGTTTTGCCGGACAACACCAAGAGACCCAGTACTTC. Complete variable domain (other parts from reference TRBV28 and TRBJ2-5): DVKVTQSSRYLVKRTGEKVFLECVQDMDHENMFWYRQDPGLGLRLIYFSYDVKMKEKGDIPEGYSVSREKKERFSLILESASTNQTSMYLCASSFAGQHQETQYFGPGTRLLVL.

V is TRBV7-7 and J is TRBJ2-3; 10 nucleotides agree with TRBD2. Germline CDR1 is SSHAT and CDR2 is FNYEAQ (reference sequence). V shed 3 bases and J 4 bases; nucleotides not matched to a gene: 7. CDR3 length: 16 residues. The DNA of the CDR3 is TGTGCCAGCAGCTTGGGCCTAGCGGGAGAGGCAGATACGCAGTATTTT. Translated: CASSLGLAGEADTQYF.

This sequence joins TRBV29-1 and TRBJ2-5; unclear D gene. V was cut by 6 bases and J by 0 bases, with 8 bases left in between. The CDR3 runs 12 residues. CDR1 is SQVTM, CDR2 ANQGSEA, per germline. In DNA, the CDR3 is TGCAGCGTAAATGGGGACCAAGAGACCCAGTACTTC. This gives the protein CSVNGDQETQYF. Using reference TRBV29-1 and TRBJ2-5 for the parts outside the CDR3, the full variable domain is SAVISQKPSRDICQRGTSLTIQCQVDSQVTMMFWYRQQPGQSLTLIATANQGSEATYESGFVIDKFPISRPNLTFSTLTVSNMSPEDSSIYLCSVNGDQETQYFGPGTRLLVL.